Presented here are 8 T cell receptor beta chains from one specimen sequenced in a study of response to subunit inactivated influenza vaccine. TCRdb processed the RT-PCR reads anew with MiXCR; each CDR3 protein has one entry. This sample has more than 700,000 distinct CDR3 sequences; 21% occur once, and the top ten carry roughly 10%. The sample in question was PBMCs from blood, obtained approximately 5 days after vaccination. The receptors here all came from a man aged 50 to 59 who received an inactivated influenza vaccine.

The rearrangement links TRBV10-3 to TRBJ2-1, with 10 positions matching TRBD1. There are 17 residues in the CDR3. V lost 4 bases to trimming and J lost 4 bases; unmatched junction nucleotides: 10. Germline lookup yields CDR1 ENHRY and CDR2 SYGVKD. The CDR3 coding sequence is TGTGCCATCAGTGGGGGCTACCGGGACAGGGGTTACAATGAGCAGTTCTTC. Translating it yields CAISGGYRDRGYNEQFF.

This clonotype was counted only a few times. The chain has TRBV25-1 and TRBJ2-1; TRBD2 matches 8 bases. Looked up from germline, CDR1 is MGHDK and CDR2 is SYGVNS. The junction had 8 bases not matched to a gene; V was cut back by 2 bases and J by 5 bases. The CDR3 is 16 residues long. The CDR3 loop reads CASSEDGAGAHNEQFF. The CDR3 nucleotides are TGTGCCAGCAGTGAAGATGGAGCGGGAGCCCACAATGAGCAGTTCTTC. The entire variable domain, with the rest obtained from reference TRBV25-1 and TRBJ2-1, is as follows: EADIYQTPRYLVIGTGKKITLECSQTMGHDKMYWYQQDPGMELHLIHYSYGVNSTEKGDLSSESTVSRIRTEHFPLTLESARPSHTSQYLCASSEDGAGAHNEQFFGPGTRLTVL.

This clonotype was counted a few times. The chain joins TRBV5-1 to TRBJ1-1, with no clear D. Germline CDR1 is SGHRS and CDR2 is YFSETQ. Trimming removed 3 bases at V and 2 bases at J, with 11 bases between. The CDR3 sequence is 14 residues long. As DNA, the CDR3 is TGCGCCAGCAGCTGGAAGGGCCCTAACACTGAAGCTTTCTTT. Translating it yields CASSWKGPNTEAFF.

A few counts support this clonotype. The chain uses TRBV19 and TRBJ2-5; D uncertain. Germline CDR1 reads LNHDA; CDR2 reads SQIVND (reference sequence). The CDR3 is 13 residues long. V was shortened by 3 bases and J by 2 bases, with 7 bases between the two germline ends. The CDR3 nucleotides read TGTGCCAGTAGTATCTTCAGTCAAGAGACCCAGTACTTC. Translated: CASSIFSQETQYF.

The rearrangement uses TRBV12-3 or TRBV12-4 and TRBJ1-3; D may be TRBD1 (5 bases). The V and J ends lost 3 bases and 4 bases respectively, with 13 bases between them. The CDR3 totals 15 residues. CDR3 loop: CASSFTAGSGNTIYF. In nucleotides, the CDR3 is TGTGCCAGCAGTTTTACGGCAGGGTCAGGAAACACCATATATTTT.

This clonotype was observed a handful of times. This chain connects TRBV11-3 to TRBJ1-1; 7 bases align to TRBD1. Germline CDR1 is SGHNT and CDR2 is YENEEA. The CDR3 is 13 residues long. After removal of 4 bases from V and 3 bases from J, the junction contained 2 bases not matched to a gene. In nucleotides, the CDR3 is TGTGCCAGCAGCTCCGGACAGGACACTGAAGCTTTCTTT. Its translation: CASSSGQDTEAFF. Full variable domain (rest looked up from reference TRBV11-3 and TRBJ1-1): EAGVVQSPRYKIIEKKQPVAFWCNPISGHNTLYWYLQNLGQGPELLIRYENEEAVDDSQLPKDRFSAERLKGVDSTLKIQPAELGDSAVYLCASSSGQDTEAFFGQGTRLTVV.

The CDR3 coding sequence is TGTGCCAGCAGCCAACAGTCCCTTCAGCGGGGGGCTCCGTCGATTCAGTACTTC. Its protein product is CASSQQSLQRGAPSIQYF. The chain uses TRBV6-1 and TRBJ2-4; 9 positions agree with TRBD2. Looked up from germline, CDR1 is MNHNS and CDR2 is SASEGT. The V gene end was trimmed by 6 bases and the J gene end by 10 bases; junction bases not matched to a gene: 22. The CDR3 loop spans 18 amino acids.

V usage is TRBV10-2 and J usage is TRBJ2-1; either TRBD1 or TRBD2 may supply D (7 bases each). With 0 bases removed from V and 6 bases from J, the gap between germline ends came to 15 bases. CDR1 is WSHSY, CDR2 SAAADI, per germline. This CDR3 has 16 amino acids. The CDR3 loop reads CASSESMAGGGNEQFF. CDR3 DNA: TGCGCCAGCAGTGAGTCGATGGCAGGGGGGGGCAATGAGCAGTTCTTC.